The TCR beta chain under discussion was sequenced for a study of blood T cell repertoires in COVID-19. For the study at large: COVID-19 samples from acute and convalescent phases originated in the United States, Italy and Spain. T cells, B-cell-depleted T cells, or PBMCs supplied cDNA or gDNA.

Original processing notes: Reference gene primer amplification in the assay estimated nucleated cell counts. Produced via immunoSEQ multiplex PCR; TCRdb's table is partial and in-frame only. Clone size and the V and J calls come from that table; the DNA yielded D and trimming. The sample carries fewer than 150,000 clones, 85% to 90% recorded once. The sequencing input was peripheral blood. The receptor was derived from a middle-aged woman with acute or convalescent COVID-19.

DNA for the CDR3: TGTGCCAGCTGTTCCGGGATTTCGGAACTGTTTTTT. Translation gives CASCSGISELFF. V usage is TRBV12-3 or TRBV12-4 and J usage is TRBJ1-4; no firm D call. V lost 8 bases and J 12 bases, leaving 16 bases between the germline ends. CDR3 length equals 12 residues.